This TCR beta chain was captured in a study of T-cell memory formation after mild COVID-19. The table lists this clonotype with a count of one. Each CDR3 protein is one row after TCRdb ran MiXCR on the 5' RACE reads. The sample contains approximately 400,000 distinct CDR3 sequences, approximately 19% of which appear only once. V dropped 6 bases and J dropped 7 bases, with 16 bases sitting between them. This CDR3 is 15 amino acids long. From germline, CDR1 is MNHEY and CDR2 SMNVEV (reference sequence). Sequencing was performed on PBMCs or a T cell subset sorted from them (not recorded which). The rearrangement joins TRBV27 to TRBJ1-6; a possible D gene is TRBD1 (5 bases). The sequence came from a man between 18 and 29 years old who had mild COVID-19 (a few samples of this study predate the infection). Cell type and time point are not known. The CDR3 sequence: CASRPTRDGNSPLHF. The CDR3 coding sequence is TGTGCCAGCAGGCCTACCCGGGACGGGAATTCACCCCTCCACTTT.